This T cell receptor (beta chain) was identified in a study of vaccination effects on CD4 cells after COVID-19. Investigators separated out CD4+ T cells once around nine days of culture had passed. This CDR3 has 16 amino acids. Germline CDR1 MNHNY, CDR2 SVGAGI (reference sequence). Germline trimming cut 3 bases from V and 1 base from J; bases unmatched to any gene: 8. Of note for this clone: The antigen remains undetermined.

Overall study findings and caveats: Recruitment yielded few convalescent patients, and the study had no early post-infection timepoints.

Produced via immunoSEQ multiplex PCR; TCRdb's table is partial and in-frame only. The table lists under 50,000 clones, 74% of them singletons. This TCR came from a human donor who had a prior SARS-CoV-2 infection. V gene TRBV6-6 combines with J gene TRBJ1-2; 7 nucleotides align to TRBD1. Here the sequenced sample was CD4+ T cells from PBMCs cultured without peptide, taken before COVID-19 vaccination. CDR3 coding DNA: TGTGCCAGCAGTTATGGGGGACAGACTTTTAACTATGGCTACACCTTC. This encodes CASSYGGQTFNYGYTF.